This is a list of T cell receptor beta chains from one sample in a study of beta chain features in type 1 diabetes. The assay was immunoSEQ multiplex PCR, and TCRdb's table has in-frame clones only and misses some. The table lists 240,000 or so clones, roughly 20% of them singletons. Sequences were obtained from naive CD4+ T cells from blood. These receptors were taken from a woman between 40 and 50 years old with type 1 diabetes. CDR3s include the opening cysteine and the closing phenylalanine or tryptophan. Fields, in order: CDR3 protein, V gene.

CDR3aa: CASRDLQTTSGEAFF; v_gene: TRBV9
CDR3aa: CASSPGLAAGEQFF; v_gene: TRBV4-2
CDR3aa: CAWTFRAGGWGSYNEQFF; v_gene: TRBV30
CDR3aa: CASSVGTSLGGPQHF; v_gene: TRBV9
CDR3aa: CASSPQGQPSGQFF; v_gene: TRBV5-1
CDR3aa: CASNLEPGSGTEAFF; v_gene: TRBV5-4
CDR3aa: CSVARLPEEGYTF; v_gene: TRBV29-1
CDR3aa: CASSEGGGTDTQYF; v_gene: TRBV7-3
CDR3aa: CASSWGLADPTYEQYF; v_gene: TRBV7-9
CDR3aa: CASRRDSYEQYF; v_gene: TRBV2
CDR3aa: CASTYTGTSSYNEQFF; v_gene: TRBV5-1
CDR3aa: CASSAGLAGGVHF; v_gene: TRBV9